The 5 T cell receptor beta chains reported below all come from one sample, sequenced in a study of beta chain features in type 1 diabetes. Every bit of the isolated RNA underwent reverse transcription, so sequencing read expressed TCRB transcripts. Sequencing used immunoSEQ multiplex PCR; TCRdb keeps in-frame clones, though not all of them. The repertoire includes about 210,000 clones, roughly 10% of them detected once, and approximately 1.5% sits in the top ten. The sequenced sample consisted of central memory CD4+ T cells from blood. Source of these receptors: a man aged 18-30 years in good health.

There are a few counts of this clone. This rearrangement joins TRBV18 to TRBJ2-7; D possibly corresponds to TRBD2 (5 bases). This CDR3 has 16 residues. Germline lookup yields CDR1 KGHSH and CDR2 LQKENI. Trimming removed 0 bases at V and 0 bases at J, with 12 bases between. In DNA form, the CDR3 reads TGTGCCAGCTCACCACCGAAGACGGGGAGCTCCTACGAGCAGTACTTC. Amino acids: CASSPPKTGSSYEQYF.

The rearrangement uses TRBV6-5 and TRBJ1-5; tentative D call: TRBD1 (6 bases). The germline V gene encodes CDR1 MNHEY and CDR2 SVGAGI. Trimming removed 5 bases from V and 1 base from J, with 9 bases in between. This CDR3 is 14 amino acids long. The CDR3: CASSGDRSNQPQHF. The CDR3 bases are TGTGCCAGCAGTGGCGACAGGAGCAATCAGCCCCAGCATTTT.

The rearrangement links TRBV5-4 to TRBJ2-1; D ambiguous. The CDR3 has 14 residues. In germline, CDR1 is SGHNT, CDR2 YYREEE (reference sequence). V lost 5 bases to trimming and J lost 1 base, with 10 bases between them. The CDR3 bases are TGTGCCAGCAGGTCGATCCAGTCCTACAATGAGCAGTTCTTC. Amino acid sequence: CASRSIQSYNEQFF. The full variable domain, rest sourced from reference TRBV5-4 and TRBJ2-1, is ETGVTQSPTHLIKTRGQQVTLRCSSQSGHNTVSWYQQALGQGPQFIFQYYREEENGRGNFPPRFSGLQFPNYSSELNVNALELDDSALYLCASRSIQSYNEQFFGPGTRLTVL.

This clone was counted ten times or more. The rearrangement links TRBV28 to TRBJ2-1, with D perhaps being TRBD1 or TRBD2 (5 bases each). Germline V gives CDR1 MDHEN, CDR2 SYDVKM. Between the trimmed V and J ends, which lost 5 bases and 9 bases, there was a span of 20 bases. This CDR3 comprises 15 residues. Here the CDR3 DNA reads TGTGCCAGCAGTCCCCGATTGAGGGAAAGGGGTGAGCAGTTCTTC. Translating gives CASSPRLRERGEQFF.

This clone was observed a few times. The rearrangement uses TRBV7-9 and TRBJ2-1, with no clear D. V was cut by 3 bases and J by 3 bases, with 9 bases left in between. The CDR3 is 14 amino acids. Germline V gene data show CDR1 as SEHNR and CDR2 as FQNEAQ (reference sequence). The CDR3 DNA follows: TGTGCCAGCAGCTTGGGCTCTAACTACAATGAGCAGTTCTTC. Amino acids: CASSLGSNYNEQFF.